Below are 32 T cell receptor beta chains sequenced from a single sample in a study of patients and donors after allogeneic stem cell transplantation. MiXCR, run by TCRdb on the RT-PCR reads, gives a single entry per CDR3 protein. The sample includes about 960,000 distinct CDR3 sequences, more than 15% of them seen just once. The sequenced material came from blood, either unsorted or a sorted T cell fraction (not recorded which). Receptor source: a human donor who was either an allogeneic HSCT recipient or a stem cell or donor lymphocyte infusion donor (not recorded which). It is not recorded whose cells these are; they may come from a transplant donor.

This clonotype was seen many times. The gene calls are TRBV12-3 or TRBV12-4 and TRBJ2-3; TRBD2 matches at 11 bases. CDR3 size: 15 residues. J lost 6 bases, V lost 3 bases, and 5 bases had no gene match. CDR3 protein: CASSFRTSGQDTQYF. The CDR3 region has the DNA TGTGCCAGCAGTTTTCGGACTAGCGGGCAGGATACGCAGTATTTT.

The rearrangement links TRBV25-1 to TRBJ1-2; the D gene is possibly TRBD1 (6 bases). Germline CDR1 is MGHDK and CDR2 is SYGVNS. The CDR3 runs 14 residues. Trimming shortened V by 2 bases and J by 4 bases, and 11 bases separated the two germline ends. CDR3 DNA sequence: TGTGCCAGCAGTGAAACAGGGAGGGGCTATGGCTACACCTTC. It codes for CASSETGRGYGYTF.

This clonotype was seen repeatedly, ten times or more. The rearrangement links TRBV10-3 to TRBJ2-1, with a possible D match to TRBD2 (5 bases). Germline values: CDR1 ENHRY, CDR2 SYGVKD. This CDR3 spans 14 amino acids. Trimming left V 0 bases short and J 7 bases short, with 10 bases between. CDR3 residues: CAISESPSRNEQFF. In nucleotides, the CDR3 is TGTGCCATCAGTGAGTCCCCTAGCAGAAATGAGCAGTTCTTC.

The chain links TRBV7-2 to TRBJ1-1; maybe TRBD1 (6 bases). The germline V and J ends were trimmed by 1 base and 11 bases, with 20 bases remaining between them. The CDR3 extends over 15 amino acids. Germline V gene data show CDR1 as SGHTA and CDR2 as FQGNSA. CDR3 residues: CASSLVGGKGHVAFF. The DNA of the CDR3 is TGTGCCAGCAGCTTAGTTGGGGGAAAGGGACATGTGGCTTTCTTT. The whole variable domain, filled in from reference TRBV7-2 and TRBJ1-1, reads GAGVSQSPSNKVTEKGKDVELRCDPISGHTALYWYRQSLGQGLEFLIYFQGNSAPDKSGLPSDRFSAERTGGSVSTLTIQRTQQEDSAVYLCASSLVGGKGHVAFFGQGTRLTVV.

This clonotype has more than one count but fewer than ten. CDR3 in DNA: TGTGCCAGCAGCTTAAATAGAGCGAACACCGGGGAGCTGTTTTTT. Its protein product is CASSLNRANTGELFF. The rearrangement uses TRBV7-3 and TRBJ2-2; D not resolved. The germline CDR1 and CDR2 sequences are SGHTA and FQGTGA. Between the trimmed V and J ends, which lost 1 base and 0 bases, there was a span of 6 bases. CDR3 size: 15 residues.

The rearrangement links TRBV5-6 to TRBJ1-2; 9 positions match TRBD1. The CDR3 contains 14 residues. Unmatched junction bases numbered 13, after V lost 10 bases and J lost 6 bases. CDR1 SGHDT and CDR2 YYEEEE come from the germline V gene. The CDR3 loop is CASSVDRGLHGYTF. Written as DNA, the CDR3 is TGTGCCTCGTCCGTGGACAGGGGTTTGCATGGCTACACCTTC.

The chain links TRBV6-1 to TRBJ2-2; 7 bases are shared with TRBD1. CDR1 and CDR2 from the germline V gene are MNHNS and SASEGT. V lost 6 bases to trimming and J lost 5 bases; unmatched junction nucleotides: 9. CDR3 length equals 15 residues. In nucleotides, the CDR3 is TGTGCCAGCAGCCGCACAGGGGTGGGAACCGGGGAGCTGTTTTTT. Amino acid sequence: CASSRTGVGTGELFF.

J is TRBJ2-7 and V is TRBV9; D unresolved. The CDR3 sequence is 15 residues long. CDR1 SGDLS and CDR2 YYNGEE come from the germline V gene. The ends were cut back, 0 bases at V and 0 bases at J, with 10 bases in the middle. CDR3 DNA sequence: TGTGCCAGCAGCGTAGATGTGGGAAACTCCTACGAGCAGTACTTC. This translates into CASSVDVGNSYEQYF.

V gene TRBV21-1 combines with J gene TRBJ2-7; the tabulated D call, TRBD2, remains unverified against the DNA. TRBV21-1 is shown as a pseudogene. This CDR3 comprises 15 residues. The CDR3 DNA follows: TGTGCCAGCAGCATAAAGACTAGCGTCACCTACGAGCAGTACTTC. Amino acid sequence: CASSIKTSVTYEQYF.

This chain connects TRBV19 to TRBJ2-1; D gene uncertain. Germline CDR1 and CDR2: LNHDA and SQIVND (reference sequence). The CDR3 spans 13 residues. V lost 7 bases and J lost 6, with 13 bases in between. The CDR3: CASNSAPGNEQFF. Written as DNA, the CDR3 is TGTGCCAGTAACTCGGCCCCTGGCAATGAGCAGTTCTTC. The variable domain in full, with the rest retrieved from reference TRBV19 and TRBJ2-1, is DGGITQSPKYLFRKEGQNVTLSCEQNLNHDAMYWYRQDPGQGLRLIYYSQIVNDFQKGDIAEGYSVSREKKESFPLTVTSAQKNPTAFYLCASNSAPGNEQFFGPGTRLTVL.

This clonotype was detected only a few times. The chain recombines TRBV7-2 with TRBJ2-7, with D perhaps matching TRBD1 (6 bases). The length of the CDR3 is 14 residues. V gave up 5 bases and J gave up 2 bases, with 13 bases separating them. The germline gives CDR1 SGHTA, CDR2 FQGNSA. CDR3 amino acids: CASSIGDIPYEQYF. The CDR3 DNA is TGTGCCAGCAGCATAGGGGACATACCCTACGAGCAGTACTTC.

The chain is built from TRBV4-1 and TRBJ1-1; D is unclear. CDR1 is MGHRA and CDR2 is YSYEKL in the germline V gene. The CDR3 is 13 amino acids. V lost 0 bases to trimming and J lost 8 bases, with 10 bases between them. In DNA, the CDR3 is TGCGCCAGCAGCCAAGATCCAAGTAGGGAAGCTTTCTTT. It is translated as CASSQDPSREAFF.

The gene calls are TRBV9 and TRBJ2-3; D remains ambiguous. The CDR3 has 17 residues. V lost 1 base, J lost 0 bases, and 15 bases lay in between. CDR1 is SGDLS, CDR2 YYNGEE, per germline. The CDR3 DNA follows: TGTGCCAGCAGCGTAAGCCCCCACGTAACTAGCACAGATACGCAGTATTTT. As protein: CASSVSPHVTSTDTQYF.

This clonotype was detected only a few times. J is TRBJ1-5 and V is TRBV2; D possibly corresponds to TRBD1 (5 bases). CDR1 and CDR2 (germline): SNHLY, FYNNEI. CDR3 length equals 12 residues. V was clipped by 8 bases and J by 4 bases, with 9 bases between them. CDR3 DNA sequence: TGTGCCAGCTGGGACGGGAATCAGCCCCAGCATTTT. Protein sequence: CASWDGNQPQHF.

This clonotype occurred many times. This chain connects TRBV10-3 to TRBJ1-3; D unclear. Deletions cut 7 bases from V and 0 bases from J, with 4 bases between. The germline CDR1 and CDR2 sequences are ENHRY and SYGVKD. CDR3 size: 12 residues. The CDR3 DNA is TGTGCCATCAAAAACTCTGGAAACACCATATATTTT. As protein: CAIKNSGNTIYF.

The rearrangement joins TRBV5-1 to TRBJ2-7; D may be TRBD1 or TRBD2 (5 bases each). Trimming removed 4 bases from V and 2 bases from J, with 13 bases in between. The germline CDR1 and CDR2 sequences are SGHRS and YFSETQ. The CDR3 is 14 residues long. CDR3 region: CASSVRDPAYEQYF. The CDR3 DNA reads as TGCGCCAGCAGCGTCCGGGACCCCGCCTACGAGCAGTACTTC.

The rearrangement links TRBV14 to TRBJ2-3; a possible D gene is TRBD2 (5 bases). Germline CDR1 reads SGHDN; CDR2 reads FVKESK. Trimming took off 7 bases at V and 5 bases at J, with 16 bases between the two ends. The CDR3 contains 14 residues. The CDR3 sequence: CASTAGLMGDTQYF. DNA for the CDR3: TGTGCCAGCACCGCGGGCCTGATGGGAGATACGCAGTATTTT.

The genes are TRBV29-1 and TRBJ2-7; D possibly corresponds to TRBD1 (6 bases). In germline, CDR1 is SQVTM, CDR2 ANQGSEA. CDR3 length equals 13 residues. Between the trimmed V and J ends, which lost 7 bases and 0 bases, there was a span of 13 bases. The CDR3: CSADRLSSYEQYF. Here the CDR3 DNA reads TGCAGCGCCGACAGGCTCTCCTCCTACGAGCAGTACTTC.

The chain couples TRBV30 to TRBJ1-1, with D uncertain. V gave up 0 bases and J gave up 11 bases, with 13 bases separating them. Looked up from germline, CDR1 is GTSNPN and CDR2 is SVGIG (reference sequence). CDR3 size: 12 residues. The CDR3, as DNA: TGTGCCTGGAGTGTAGGCCTCCCTAGGGCTTTCTTT. Amino acids: CAWSVGLPRAFF.

Comments on this clonotype: A much larger clone sits a single nucleotide away, making a read error possible. This rearrangement joins TRBV29-1 to TRBJ1-1; D is ambiguous. Germline V gene data show CDR1 as SQVTM and CDR2 as ANQGSEA. With 7 bases removed from V and 1 base from J, the gap between germline ends came to 4 bases. The CDR3 has 10 amino acids. In DNA form, the CDR3 reads TGCAGCGCCGCGAACACTGAAGCTTTCTTT. Its translation: CSAANTEAFF. The variable domain in full, completed from reference TRBV29-1 and TRBJ1-1, reads SAVISQKPSRDICQRGTSLTIQCQVDSQVTMMFWYRQQPGQSLTLIATANQGSEATYESGFVIDKFPISRPNLTFSTLTVSNMSPEDSSIYLCSAANTEAFFGQGTRLTVV.

This clonotype appeared many times. This chain connects TRBV12-3 or TRBV12-4 to TRBJ2-1; D might be TRBD2 (6 bases). The CDR3 spans 15 residues. With 2 bases removed from V and 7 bases from J, the gap between germline ends came to 15 bases. The CDR3 protein is CASSLRWRGGNEQFF. CDR3 nucleotides: TGTGCCAGCAGTTTAAGATGGAGGGGAGGAAATGAGCAGTTCTTC.

V usage is TRBV5-1 and J usage is TRBJ2-2, with D maybe TRBD2 (5 bases). V was cut by 4 bases and J by 1 base, with 14 bases left in between. The germline CDR1 and CDR2 sequences are SGHRS and YFSETQ. The CDR3 extends over 16 amino acids. The CDR3 is CASSTTDGMNTGELFF. CDR3 nucleotide sequence: TGCGCCAGCAGCACGACGGACGGGATGAACACCGGGGAGCTGTTTTTT. Looking up the rest from reference TRBV5-1 and TRBJ2-2 gives the full variable domain: KAGVTQTPRYLIKTRGQQVTLSCSPISGHRSVSWYQQTPGQGLQFLFEYFSETQRNKGNFPGRFSGRQFSNSRSEMNVSTLELGDSALYLCASSTTDGMNTGELFFGEGSRLTVL.

In its sample, this clonotype was seen a few times. This chain connects TRBV27 to TRBJ1-2, with TRBD1 identical over 8 bases. The V segment lost 6 bases and the J segment 7 bases; nucleotides outside the gene matches: 4. Germline-derived CDR1 and CDR2 are MNHEY and SMNVEV (reference sequence). The CDR3 has 12 amino acids. DNA of the CDR3: TGTGCCAGCAGGGACAGGGCTCTTGGCTACACCTTC. Protein sequence: CASRDRALGYTF.

The chain recombines TRBV20-1 with TRBJ2-7; the D gene is possibly TRBD2 (6 bases). This CDR3 is built from 11 residues. Germline V gives CDR1 DFQATT, CDR2 SNEGSKA (reference sequence). Between the trimmed V and J ends, which lost 6 bases and 4 bases, there was a span of 10 bases. In DNA form, the CDR3 reads TGCAGTGCCTCCCGGGAGTACGAGCAGTACTTC. Translated, it gives CSASREYEQYF.

This clonotype appeared many times. The genes are TRBV7-9 and TRBJ2-1; maybe TRBD2 (7 bases). CDR1 is SEHNR and CDR2 is FQNEAQ in the germline V gene (reference sequence). V lost 5 bases to trimming and J lost 3 bases, with 14 bases between them. This CDR3 is 15 amino acids long. The DNA of the CDR3 is TGTGCCAGCAGCCAATCGGGGGGCTACTACAATGAGCAGTTCTTC. Residues: CASSQSGGYYNEQFF.

J is TRBJ2-6 and V is TRBV20-1; no clear D. The germline V gene encodes CDR1 DFQATT and CDR2 SNEGSKA (reference sequence). Trimming shortened V by 4 bases and J by 3 bases, and 4 bases separated the two germline ends. The CDR3 is made up of 12 amino acids. The chain's CDR3 is CSAMYGANVLTF. CDR3 in DNA: TGCAGTGCTATGTATGGGGCCAACGTCCTGACTTTC.

The chain is built from TRBV5-1 and TRBJ2-7, with D tentatively TRBD1 (5 bases). The CDR3 spans 15 residues. V was pared by 1 base and J by 5 bases, with 16 bases between. Germline V CDR1 and CDR2: SGHRS, YFSETQ. The CDR3: CASSLQQGPSDEQYF. DNA for the CDR3: TGCGCCAGCAGCTTGCAGCAGGGCCCGTCTGACGAGCAGTACTTC. Complete variable domain (other parts from reference TRBV5-1 and TRBJ2-7): KAGVTQTPRYLIKTRGQQVTLSCSPISGHRSVSWYQQTPGQGLQFLFEYFSETQRNKGNFPGRFSGRQFSNSRSEMNVSTLELGDSALYLCASSLQQGPSDEQYFGPGTRLTVT.

This chain links TRBV20-1 with TRBJ1-4; D remains ambiguous. This CDR3 is 13 amino acids long. Germline V gene data show CDR1 as DFQATT and CDR2 as SNEGSKA (reference sequence). Trimming stripped 2 bases from V and 5 bases from J, with 9 bases between. CDR3 region: CSARRGWNEKLFF. The CDR3 DNA reads as TGCAGTGCTAGACGCGGATGGAATGAAAAACTGTTTTTT.

This chain uses TRBV6-1 with TRBJ1-2, with a possible D match to TRBD1 (6 bases). The V and J ends lost 1 base and 8 bases respectively, with 14 bases between them. Germline V gene sequence: CDR1 MNHNS, CDR2 SASEGT. The CDR3 is 14 amino acids. CDR3 residues: CASSEGGRGYGYTF. The DNA of the CDR3 is TGTGCCAGCAGTGAAGGAGGCAGGGGTTACGGCTACACCTTC.

The chain is built from TRBV21-1 and TRBJ2-7; TRBD2, the table's D call, lacks a check against the DNA. TRBV21-1 is listed as a pseudogene. This CDR3 has 19 residues. CDR3 DNA: TGTGCCAGCAGCCCCTTGGGACTAGCGGGAGGCCCGAGCTCCTACGAGCAGTACTTC. It specifies CASSPLGLAGGPSSYEQYF.

This clonotype came up a few times. The chain couples TRBV30 to TRBJ1-1, with D uncertain. Germline CDR1 GTSNPN, CDR2 SVGIG (reference sequence). CDR3 length: 13 residues. The V and J ends lost 4 bases and 1 base respectively, with 10 bases between them. CDR3 sequence (DNA): TGTGCCTGGATCGCTCATAGGAACACTGAAGCTTTCTTT. Translating it yields CAWIAHRNTEAFF.

There are a few counts of this clonotype. This chain connects TRBV4-2 to TRBJ1-1; D not certain. This CDR3 region has 15 residues. CDR1 and CDR2 (germline): LGHNA, YNFKEQ. V lost 0 bases and J 4 bases, leaving 12 bases between the germline ends. The CDR3 loop is CASSQDSGVGTEAFF. The CDR3 bases are TGTGCCAGCAGCCAAGATAGCGGCGTCGGCACTGAAGCTTTCTTT.